The entry that follows covers one T cell receptor beta chain sequence. The V gene's germline CDR1 is SGHRS and CDR2 YFSETQ. The germline V and J ends were trimmed by 4 bases and 2 bases, with 18 bases remaining between them. This CDR3 spans 16 amino acids. The sample belongs to a study of CD8 T cells in ankylosing spondylitis. Construction of TCR beta libraries was performed using quantitative 5'-RACE with molecular barcodes. MiXCR, applied by TCRdb to the 5' RACE reads, yields one record per CDR3 protein. The sample yields approximately 150,000 distinct CDR3 sequences, under 35% seen once. The clonotype comes from a male donor with ankylosing spondylitis. What was sequenced was synovial fluid, either unsorted or a sorted T cell fraction (not recorded which). The chain combines TRBV5-1 with TRBJ1-1; D might be TRBD1 (5 bases). The CDR3 loop is CASSPGTLWGNTEAFF. DNA for the CDR3: TGCGCCAGCAGCCCCGGGACGCTCTGGGGAAACACTGAAGCTTTCTTT.